This T cell receptor beta chain was sequenced in a study of PD-1 blockade in classical Hodgkin lymphoma. Time point denoted: cycle 4 day 1 (C4D1), after more than 5 weeks of nivolumab. Every patient relapsed after autologous stem cell transplantation, and brentuximab vedotin exposure varied. Germline V lookup: CDR1 SGHTA, CDR2 FQGNSA. The V end lost 2 bases, the J end lost 2 bases, and 9 bases lay between the germline ends. This CDR3 has 14 residues. As concerns this clone: Its antigen is not known.

The data were produced by immunoSEQ multiplex PCR, yet TCRdb's version contains in-frame clones alone and is incomplete. The table lists more than 95,000 clones, around nine tenths of them singletons. Overall study results and limits: Complete responders matched newly diagnosed patients in baseline diversity.

Sample: peripheral blood mononuclear cells (PBMCs), taken before the fourth cycle of nivolumab. This TCR derives from a human donor with classical Hodgkin lymphoma. V usage is TRBV7-2 and J usage is TRBJ1-1; unclear D gene. The CDR3 here is CASSLRAGNTEAFF. DNA for the CDR3: TGTGCCAGCAGCTTACGAGCGGGTAACACTGAAGCTTTCTTT.